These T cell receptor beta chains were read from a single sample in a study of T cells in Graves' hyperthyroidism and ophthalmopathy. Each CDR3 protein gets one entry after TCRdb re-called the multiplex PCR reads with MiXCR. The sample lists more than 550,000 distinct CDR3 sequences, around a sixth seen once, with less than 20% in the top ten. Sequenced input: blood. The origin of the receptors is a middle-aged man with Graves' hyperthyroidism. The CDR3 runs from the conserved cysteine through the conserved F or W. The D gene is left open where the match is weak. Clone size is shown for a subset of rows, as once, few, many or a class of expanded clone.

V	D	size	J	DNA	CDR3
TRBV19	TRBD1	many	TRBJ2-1	TGTGCCAGTAGTGGCCCGACAGGGATGGACAATGAGCAGTTCTTC	CASSGPTGMDNEQFF
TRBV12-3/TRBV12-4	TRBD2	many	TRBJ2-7	TGTGCCAGCAGTCCTCAAGGGCTAGCGGCGGGGACCTACGAGCAGTACTTC	CASSPQGLAAGTYEQYF
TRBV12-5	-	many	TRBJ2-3	TGTGCTAGTGGTCTCTCGTTGGGAACAGATACGCAGTATTTT	CASGLSLGTDTQYF
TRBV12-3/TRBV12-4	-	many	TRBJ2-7	TGTGCCAGCAGCCCCGGGAGTACCTACGAGCAGTACTTC	CASSPGSTYEQYF
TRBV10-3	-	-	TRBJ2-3	TGTGCCATCAGTGGATCCCGGGGAGGTACGCAGTATTTT	CAISGSRGGTQYF
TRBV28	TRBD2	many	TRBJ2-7	TGTGCCAGCAGTTCCCCCAGAGGTCTAGCGGCCGTAACCTACGAGCAGTACTTC	CASSSPRGLAAVTYEQYF
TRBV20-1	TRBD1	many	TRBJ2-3	TGCAGTGCTAGAGGGACAGGGGGAGATACGCAGTATTTT	CSARGTGGDTQYF
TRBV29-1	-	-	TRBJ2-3	TGCAGCGCCCCGGGGATAGAAGATACGCAGTATTTT	CSAPGIEDTQYF
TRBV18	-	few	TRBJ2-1	TGTGCCAGCTCACCCAATCAAGCCGAGGCTGAGCAGTTCTTC	CASSPNQAEAEQFF
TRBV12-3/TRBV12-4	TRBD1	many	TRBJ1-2	TGTGCCAGCAGTCGCGGGACAGGGGGATTGTATGGCTACACCTTC	CASSRGTGGLYGYTF
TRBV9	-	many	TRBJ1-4	TGTGCCAGCAGCGTAGGCGGGGGGCGAGGAAACGAAAAACTGTTTTTT	CASSVGGGRGNEKLFF
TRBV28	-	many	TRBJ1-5	TGTGCCAGCTACTTAAGCAGGGGAGATCAGCCCCAGCATTTT	CASYLSRGDQPQHF
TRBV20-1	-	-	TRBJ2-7	TGCAGTGCGCGCGGGATAGCGGATTCCTACGAGCAGTACTTC	CSARGIADSYEQYF
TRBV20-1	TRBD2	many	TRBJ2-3	TGCAGTGCTGAGCGGGACCATATAGATACGCAGTATTTT	CSAERDHIDTQYF
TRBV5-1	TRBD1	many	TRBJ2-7	TGCGCCAGCAGCCTAGGGACAGGGACCGAGCAGTACTTC	CASSLGTGTEQYF
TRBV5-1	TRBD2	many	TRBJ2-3	TGCGCCAGCAGCCCTACGGGGGGGGCGGGAGGAGATACGCAGTATTTT	CASSPTGGAGGDTQYF
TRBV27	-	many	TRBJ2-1	TGTGCCAGCAGTTTATTAGATGGGCTAGCCGCCTACAATGAGCAGTTCTTC	CASSLLDGLAAYNEQFF
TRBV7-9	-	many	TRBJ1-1	TGTGCCAGCAGCTTAGGGGTTACGAACACTGAAGCTTTCTTT	CASSLGVTNTEAFF
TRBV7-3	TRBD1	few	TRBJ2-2	TGTGCCAGCAGCTTACAGGGGGCGACCGGGGAGCCGTTTTTT	CASSLQGATGEPFF
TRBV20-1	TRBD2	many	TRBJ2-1	TGCAGTGCTCGCGGACTAGCGGGAGTCAATGAGCAGTTCTTC	CSARGLAGVNEQFF
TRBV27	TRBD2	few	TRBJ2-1	TGTGCCAGCAGTCCCTTAGCGGGAGCGTCCTACAATGAGCAGTCCTTC	CASSPLAGASYNEQSF
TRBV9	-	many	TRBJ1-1	TGTGCCAGCAGCGTAGACCCCCGGGCCTTGAACACTGAAGCTTTCTTT	CASSVDPRALNTEAFF
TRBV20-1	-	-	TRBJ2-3	TGCAGTGCTAGCAGGACCGGGGAGAATACGCAGTATTTT	CSASRTGENTQYF
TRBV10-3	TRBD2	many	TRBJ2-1	TGTGCCATCAGTGACTACACTAGCGGGAGTGGCAATGAGCAGTTCTTC	CAISDYTSGSGNEQFF
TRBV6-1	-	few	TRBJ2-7	TGTGCCAGCATTCAAAGTCCCGGCGAGGAGCAGTACTTC	CASIQSPGEEQYF
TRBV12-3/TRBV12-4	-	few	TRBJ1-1	TGTGCCAGCTGGGACCCGGCTTACATGAACACTGAAGCTTTCTTT	CASWDPAYMNTEAFF
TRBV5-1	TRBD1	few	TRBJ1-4	TGCGCCAGCAGCTGGGGGTACAGGGGGCAGGGTGAAAAACTGTTTTTT	CASSWGYRGQGEKLFF
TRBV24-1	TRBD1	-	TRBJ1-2	TGTGCCACCAGTGACACCGGGACAGGAGGATTAGGCTACACCTTC	CATSDTGTGGLGYTF
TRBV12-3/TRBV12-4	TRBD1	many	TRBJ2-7	TGTGCCAGCGGGCTCGGGACAGGTATCAGCAACGAGCAGTACTTC	CASGLGTGISNEQYF
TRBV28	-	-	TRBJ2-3	TGTGCCAGCCAAGACGGGGGGCGGGCCACAGATACGCAGTATTTT	CASQDGGRATDTQYF
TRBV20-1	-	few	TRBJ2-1	TGCAGTGCTAGAGCCCCTACGGGCCAACCCTACAATGAGCAGTTCTTC	CSARAPTGQPYNEQFF
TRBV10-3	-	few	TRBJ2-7	TGTGCCATCAGTGAAGCAGGGAACGGCGAGCAGTACTTC	CAISEAGNGEQYF
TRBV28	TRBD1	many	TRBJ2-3	TGTGCCACAAGCGCGGGACAGGGGGCGCGAGGGACAGATACGCAGTATTTT	CATSAGQGARGTDTQYF
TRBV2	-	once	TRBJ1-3	TGTGCCAGCAGTGAAGAGAAGGTCGGAAACACCATATATTTT	CASSEEKVGNTIYF
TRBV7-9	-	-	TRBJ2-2	TGTGCCAGCAGCCGCCAGCCCGGACAGCCCGGGGAGCCGTTTTTT	CASSRQPGQPGEPFF
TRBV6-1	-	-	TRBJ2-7	TGTGCCAGCAGGAGAGGGGAAGGGTCCTACGAGCAGTACTTC	CASRRGEGSYEQYF
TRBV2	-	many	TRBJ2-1	TGTGCCAGCAGTGAACCGGGACTTCACTACAATGAGCAGTTCTTC	CASSEPGLHYNEQFF
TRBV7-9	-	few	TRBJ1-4	TGTGCCAGCAGCGGGGGCGGCCTTAATGAAAAACTGTTTTTT	CASSGGGLNEKLFF
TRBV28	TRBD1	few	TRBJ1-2	TGTGCCAGCAGTTCACCCGGGGACAGCCAAATGGGAGGCTACACCTTC	CASSSPGDSQMGGYTF
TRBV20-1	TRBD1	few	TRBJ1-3	TGCAGTGCCGAGGGACAGGGGACTGGAAACACCATATATTTT	CSAEGQGTGNTIYF
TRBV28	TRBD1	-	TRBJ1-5	TGTGCCAGCAGTTGGGGCGGGACAGGGAATCAGCCCCAGCATTTT	CASSWGGTGNQPQHF
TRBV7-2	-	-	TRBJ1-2	TGTGCCAGCAGCTTAGGACAGGAGAGGGGATATGGCTACACCTTC	CASSLGQERGYGYTF
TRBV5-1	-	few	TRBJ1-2	TGCGCCAGCAGCTTGGATGGCTACTATGGCTACACCTTC	CASSLDGYYGYTF
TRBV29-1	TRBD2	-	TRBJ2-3	TGCAGCGGTATCGATGACAGCGGGAGGGGGACAGATACGCAGTATTTT	CSGIDDSGRGTDTQYF
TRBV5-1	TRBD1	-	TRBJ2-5	TGCGCCAGCAGCTTGGAATCAGGGGGCCAAGAGACCCAGTACTTC	CASSLESGGQETQYF
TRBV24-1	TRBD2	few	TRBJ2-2	TGTGCCACCGCCTCGGGGACTAGCGGGAACACCGGGGAGCTGTTTTTT	CATASGTSGNTGELFF
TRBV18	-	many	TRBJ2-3	TGTGCCAGCTCACCATCCGGTAGCGTGCCTGGCGATACGCAGTATTTT	CASSPSGSVPGDTQYF
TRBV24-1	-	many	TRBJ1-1	TGTGCCACCAGTGATCGTTCGACAGGGAACACTGAAGCTTTCTTT	CATSDRSTGNTEAFF